What follows are 26 T cell receptor beta chains derived from one specimen sequenced in a study of blood T cells in healthy people across ages. The authors ran a second PCR of about 7 to 12 cycles using a sample-barcoded 5' primer and a J-beta primer mix. TCRdb analysed the 5' RACE reads with MiXCR anew, one entry per CDR3 protein. The table records 1.5 million to 2 million distinct CDR3 sequences, about 31% of them present only once. Sequenced sample: blood. The receptors originated from a woman aged 25 to 39 in good health.

Only a few counts were recorded for this clonotype. V gene TRBV2 combines with J gene TRBJ1-1, with 7 positions matching TRBD1. The CDR3 consists of 13 residues. Looked up from germline, CDR1 is SNHLY and CDR2 is FYNNEI. The junction had 1 base not matched to a gene; V was cut back by 5 bases and J by 1 base. The CDR3 protein is CASSKGANTEAFF. In nucleotides, the CDR3 is TGTGCCAGCAGTAAGGGGGCGAACACTGAAGCTTTCTTT. The whole variable domain, filled in from reference TRBV2 and TRBJ1-1, reads EPEVTQTPSHQVTQMGQEVILRCVPISNHLYFYWYRQILGQKVEFLVSFYNNEISEKSEIFDDQFSVERPDGSNFTLKIRSTKLEDSAMYFCASSKGANTEAFFGQGTRLTVV.

This clonotype was seen only a few times. This chain joins TRBV9 and TRBJ2-5; possibly TRBD1 for D (7 bases). Looked up from germline, CDR1 is SGDLS and CDR2 is YYNGEE. The CDR3 consists of 15 residues. V dropped 5 bases and J dropped 5 bases, with 19 bases sitting between them. The CDR3 nucleotides read TGTGCCAGCAGTGTAACCCCAGGGGGGATGGAGACCCAGTACTTC. Protein: CASSVTPGGMETQYF.

The chain uses TRBV7-6 and TRBJ2-5; a weak D match, TRBD1 (5 bases). Germline loops: CDR1 SGHVS, CDR2 FNYEAQ. V lost 2 bases and J lost 4, with 14 bases in between. The CDR3 sequence is 15 residues long. The chain's CDR3 is CASSLPQGSRETQYF. The CDR3 DNA is TGTGCCAGCAGCTTACCGCAGGGTAGTAGAGAGACCCAGTACTTC. The full variable domain, rest sourced from reference TRBV7-6 and TRBJ2-5, is GAGVSQSPRYKVTKRGQDVALRCDPISGHVSLYWYRQALGQGPEFLTYFNYEAQQDKSGLPNDRFSAERPEGSISTLTIQRTEQRDSAMYRCASSLPQGSRETQYFGPGTRLLVL.

The chain carries TRBV10-2 and TRBJ1-2; the match to TRBD1 covers 10 bases. CDR3 length: 17 amino acids. CDR1 is WSHSY, CDR2 SAAADI, per germline. V was pared by 0 bases and J by 1 base, with 5 bases of the junction left unmatched. The CDR3 spells CASSESRTGGGNYGYTF. DNA for the CDR3: TGCGCCAGCAGTGAGTCCCGGACAGGGGGAGGTAACTATGGCTACACCTTC.

V gene TRBV28 combines with J gene TRBJ2-7; D perhaps matches TRBD1 (6 bases). CDR1 and CDR2 from the germline V gene are MDHEN and SYDVKM. The CDR3 length is 14 residues. The V end lost 7 bases, the J end lost 0 bases, and 13 bases lay between the germline ends. This CDR3 is CASNPTGSSYEQYF. CDR3 DNA sequence: TGTGCCAGCAACCCTACAGGGAGCTCCTACGAGCAGTACTTC.

This chain uses TRBV6-1 with TRBJ1-1; TRBD1 aligns across 7 bases. J gave up 1 base and V 2 bases, and 1 base lay outside the gene matches. This CDR3 spans 14 amino acids. Germline values: CDR1 MNHNS, CDR2 SASEGT. The CDR3 protein is CASSENRGNTEAFF. The CDR3 bases are TGTGCCAGCAGTGAAAACAGGGGGAACACTGAAGCTTTCTTT.

This clonotype was seen more than once but under ten times. The chain recombines TRBV27 with TRBJ2-1; 9 bases fit TRBD1. There are 16 residues in the CDR3. Germline CDR1 reads MNHEY; CDR2 reads SMNVEV (reference sequence). V shed 5 bases and J 8 bases; nucleotides not matched to a gene: 13. The CDR3 nucleotides are TGTGCCAGCAGTATCATCGGGACAGGGTATTGGGATGAGCAGTTCTTC. The encoded protein is CASSIIGTGYWDEQFF.

This clonotype has ten or more counts. This chain links TRBV15 with TRBJ1-2; the D is unclear. Germline V gene lookup returns CDR1 LNHNV and CDR2 YYDKDF (reference sequence). With 3 bases removed from V and 3 bases from J, the gap between germline ends came to 11 bases. The CDR3 sequence is 14 residues long. CDR3 sequence reads: CATSSRGRDYGYTF. The CDR3 DNA is TGTGCCACCAGCAGTCGGGGTCGTGACTATGGCTACACCTTC.

The chain employs TRBV12-3 or TRBV12-4 and TRBJ2-2; D not resolved. The CDR3 length is 15 residues. V dropped 3 bases and J dropped 6 bases, with 14 bases sitting between them. The CDR3: CASSFSDGRSGELFF. The CDR3 nucleotides read TGTGCCAGCAGTTTTTCGGACGGGCGGTCCGGGGAGCTGTTTTTT.

This clonotype has only a few counts. V and J are TRBV4-1 and TRBJ2-2, with TRBD1 matching over 7 bases. The CDR3 contains 17 residues. V shed 4 bases, J shed 5 bases, and the junction held 13 bases outside the gene matches. Germline CDR1 is MGHRA and CDR2 is YSYEKL. For the CDR3, the DNA is TGCGCCAGCAGCCGTCGACAGGGAATTGGTTGGACCGGGGAGCTGTTTTTT. Translated: CASSRRQGIGWTGELFF.

The table lists this clonotype with a few counts. This chain connects TRBV5-1 to TRBJ2-7; no clear D gene. Trimming pared 1 base from V and 6 bases from J, leaving 14 bases between. The length of the CDR3 is 14 residues. Germline CDR1 reads SGHRS; CDR2 reads YFSETQ. The CDR3 region has the DNA TGCGCCAGCAGCTTGCGGGCCCCCGTGGGCGAGCAGTACTTC. This gives the protein CASSLRAPVGEQYF.

This clonotype was observed a handful of times. V and J are TRBV9 and TRBJ2-1; 10 bases fit TRBD2. Trimming cost V 4 bases and J 7 bases; bases outside gene matches: 8. This CDR3 comprises 15 residues. Germline CDR1 and CDR2: SGDLS and YYNGEE. CDR3 in DNA: TGTGCCAGCAGCCCCCCTAGCGGGAGAGGGAATGAGCAGTTCTTC. It specifies CASSPPSGRGNEQFF.

This clonotype has only a few counts. The J gene is TRBJ2-5, the V gene TRBV3-1, with TRBD2 matching 14 bases. This CDR3 region has 16 residues. Trimming cost V 3 bases and J 4 bases; bases outside gene matches: 4. Per germline, CDR1 LGHDT and CDR2 YNNKEL (reference sequence). This CDR3 is CASSQTSGGATETQYF. As DNA, the CDR3 is TGTGCCAGCAGCCAGACTAGCGGGGGGGCAACAGAGACCCAGTACTTC.

This clonotype has a handful of counts. This chain uses TRBV20-1 with TRBJ1-2; no clear D gene. The CDR3 runs to 14 residues. V gave up 2 bases and J gave up 8 bases, with 18 bases separating them. Germline CDR1 DFQATT, CDR2 SNEGSKA (reference sequence). In DNA form, the CDR3 reads TGCAGTGCTAGACCTCAGACAAGGGATAAGGGCTACACCTTC. Translated, it gives CSARPQTRDKGYTF.

The chain links TRBV7-2 to TRBJ2-3; D possibly corresponds to TRBD2 (6 bases). The germline V gene encodes CDR1 SGHTA and CDR2 FQGNSA. V was shortened by 6 bases and J by 0 bases, with 19 bases between the two germline ends. The CDR3 consists of 17 residues. The CDR3 spells CASSLRGLGSSTDTQYF. The CDR3 DNA reads as TGTGCCAGCAGTCTAAGGGGACTCGGGTCTAGCACAGATACGCAGTATTTT. Drawing the rest from reference TRBV7-2 and TRBJ2-3, the complete variable domain is GAGVSQSPSNKVTEKGKDVELRCDPISGHTALYWYRQSLGQGLEFLIYFQGNSAPDKSGLPSDRFSAERTGGSVSTLTIQRTQQEDSAVYLCASSLRGLGSSTDTQYFGPGTRLTVL.

This clonotype was observed a few times. This chain uses TRBV12-3 or TRBV12-4 with TRBJ2-7; 7 bases line up with TRBD1. The CDR3 is 13 residues long. J gave up 3 bases and V 7 bases, and 6 bases lay outside the gene matches. Here the CDR3 DNA reads TGTGCCAGCACGAGGGCAGGGGGCTACGAGCAGTACTTC. Its translation is CASTRAGGYEQYF.

In its sample, this clonotype was seen many times. The rearrangement links TRBV11-2 to TRBJ2-1, with 7 bases matching TRBD2. The germline CDR1 and CDR2 sequences are SGHAT and FQNNGV. After removal of 0 bases from V and 9 bases from J, the junction contained 2 bases not matched to a gene. This CDR3 comprises 13 residues. CDR3 nucleotides: TGTGCCAGCAGCTTAGAATCGGGGGGTGAGCAGTTCTTC. Translation gives CASSLESGGEQFF.

This rearrangement joins TRBV7-3 to TRBJ2-1; D unclear. The CDR3 extends over 13 amino acids. Trimming removed 0 bases from V and 6 bases from J, with 6 bases in between. CDR1 and CDR2 from the germline V gene are SGHTA and FQGTGA. The chain's CDR3 is CASSLTKSNEQFF. CDR3 bases: TGTGCCAGCAGCTTAACGAAGAGCAATGAGCAGTTCTTC.

The chain couples TRBV5-1 to TRBJ2-7, with 7 bases matching TRBD2. This CDR3 has 16 residues. The junction had 10 bases not matched to a gene; V was cut back by 4 bases and J by 0 bases. The germline V gene has CDR1 SGHRS and CDR2 YFSETQ. The DNA of the CDR3 is TGCGCCAGCAGCATGTTGAGCGGGATTAGCTCCTACGAGCAGTACTTC. Encoded protein: CASSMLSGISSYEQYF.

This clonotype has just a few counts. The rearrangement joins TRBV5-1 to TRBJ2-5; tentative D call: TRBD1 (6 bases). The germline CDR1 and CDR2 sequences are SGHRS and YFSETQ. This CDR3 is 15 amino acids long. V gave up 4 bases and J gave up 5 bases, with 18 bases separating them. The CDR3, as DNA: TGCGCCAGCAGCAACCAGGGGTCCGTGGGGGAGACCCAGTACTTC. Its protein product is CASSNQGSVGETQYF.

This clonotype was recorded a few times. Germline is not matched at one junction end, which may reflect a read error. The chain joins TRBV4-2 to TRBJ2-7; TRBD2 matches at 12 bases. Germline lookup yields CDR1 LGHNA and CDR2 YNFKEQ. The CDR3 runs 17 residues. The CDR3 nucleotides are TGTGCCAGCAGCCAAGATAGGCCTAGCGGGGGGGCCTACGTGCAGTACTTC. Translating gives CASSQDRPSGGAYVQYF.

This chain uses TRBV29-1 with TRBJ1-5, with D perhaps TRBD1 (6 bases). V gave up 7 bases and J gave up 7 bases, with 17 bases separating them. The CDR3 is made up of 13 amino acids. Germline lookup yields CDR1 SQVTM and CDR2 ANQGSEA. The chain's CDR3 is CSAKQGARQPQHF. The CDR3 DNA follows: TGCAGCGCCAAACAGGGAGCTAGGCAGCCCCAGCATTTT.

Here the CDR3 reads CASSYGAAVNTEAFF. The CDR3 nucleotides are TGTGCCAGCAGTTACGGCGCGGCTGTGAACACTGAAGCTTTCTTT. The gene calls are TRBV6-2 or TRBV6-3 and TRBJ1-1, with D hard to call. The CDR3 runs to 15 residues. Germline V gene sequence: CDR1 MNHEY, CDR2 SVGEGT. V was cut by 2 bases and J by 0 bases, with 10 bases left in between.

V usage is TRBV10-2 and J usage is TRBJ2-7; 8 bases agree with TRBD2. CDR3 length: 14 residues. Germline V CDR1 and CDR2: WSHSY, SAAADI. The V segment lost 3 bases and the J segment 1 base; nucleotides outside the gene matches: 2. The CDR3 DNA reads TGCGCCAGCAGTGATGCGGGGGGTTCCTACGAGCAGTACTTC. Translated: CASSDAGGSYEQYF.

The chain employs TRBV7-9 and TRBJ1-2; 7 bases are shared with TRBD1. The CDR3 covers 15 residues. Losses at the gene ends were 4 bases for V and 3 bases for J; bases not matched to a gene: 8. Germline CDR1 reads SEHNR; CDR2 reads FQNEAQ (reference sequence). The CDR3 protein is CASSWAGGVDYGYTF. CDR3 bases: TGTGCCAGCAGCTGGGCAGGGGGGGTCGACTATGGCTACACCTTC.

This clonotype was seen repeatedly, ten times or more. The CDR3: CSAPGWEETQYF. DNA for the CDR3: TGCAGTGCCCCCGGTTGGGAAGAGACCCAGTACTTC. V and J are TRBV20-1 and TRBJ2-5; D gene unclear. Trimming shortened V by 6 bases and J by 3 bases, and 11 bases separated the two germline ends. The CDR3 is made up of 12 amino acids. Germline V gives CDR1 DFQATT, CDR2 SNEGSKA (reference sequence).